A single sample gave rise to the 15 T cell receptor beta chains below, sequenced in a study of T cells after yellow fever vaccination. MiXCR, run by TCRdb on the 5' RACE reads, gives a single entry per CDR3 protein. Counted here are 350,000 to 450,000 distinct CDR3 sequences, 6% to 8% occurring once; the ten biggest clones make up about 15%. Material: PBMCs, obtained 5 days after the yellow fever booster vaccination. The receptors shown here come from a man aged 25-45 years who received the YFV17D yellow fever vaccine.

This clonotype was found many times. This chain links TRBV3-1 with TRBJ2-7; D gene uncertain. The V and J ends lost 1 base and 2 bases respectively, with 15 bases between them. The CDR3 loop spans 16 amino acids. CDR1 and CDR2 from the germline V gene are LGHDT and YNNKEL (reference sequence). Here the CDR3 DNA reads TGTGCCAGCAGCCAAGCATTTCGGGCTTCAACCTACGAGCAGTACTTC. This gives the protein CASSQAFRASTYEQYF.

The chain employs TRBV20-1 and TRBJ2-5, with 16 bases aligning to TRBD2. This CDR3 is 17 amino acids long. The V segment lost 5 bases and the J segment 7 bases; nucleotides outside the gene matches: 13. Germline loops: CDR1 DFQATT, CDR2 SNEGSKA (reference sequence). The CDR3 DNA sequence: TGCAGTGCTCTACTGAGGGGACTAGCGGGAGGGTCAGGGACCCAGTACTTC. It translates to CSALLRGLAGGSGTQYF.

This chain connects TRBV5-1 to TRBJ1-4; 9 nucleotides line up with TRBD1. V lost 4 bases, J lost 6 bases, and 7 bases stayed unmatched. There are 15 residues in the CDR3. Germline CDR1 reads SGHRS; CDR2 reads YFSETQ. The CDR3 loop reads CASSPEGQGYEKLFF. CDR3 DNA: TGCGCCAGCAGCCCGGAGGGACAGGGATATGAAAAACTGTTTTTT.

This clonotype was counted a few times. The chain employs TRBV12-3 or TRBV12-4 and TRBJ1-1; 7 bases agree with TRBD1. CDR3 length: 14 residues. V trimming: 5 bases; J trimming: 7 bases; junction bases outside the gene matches: 10. The CDR3 coding sequence is TGTGCCAGCAGTCCACTAAAACAGGGGAATGAAGCTTTCTTT. It encodes CASSPLKQGNEAFF.

In its sample, this clonotype was seen many times. The rearrangement joins TRBV7-8 to TRBJ2-7; 14 nucleotides match TRBD2. The trim removed 5 bases at V and 2 bases at J, leaving 5 bases unmatched. The CDR3 is 16 residues long. Germline CDR1 is SGHVS and CDR2 is FQNEAQ. The CDR3 DNA sequence: TGTGCCAGCAGCCCCTTGGGACTAGCGGGGGCCTACGAGCAGTACTTC. Its translation: CASSPLGLAGAYEQYF.

V is TRBV7-2 and J is TRBJ1-4; tentatively, D is TRBD1 (5 bases). The V gene's germline CDR1 is SGHTA and CDR2 FQGNSA. CDR3 length equals 14 residues. The germline V and J ends were trimmed by 5 bases and 4 bases, with 11 bases remaining between them. CDR3 sequence (DNA): TGTGCCAGCAGCCGGGGACGGGTTAATGAAAAACTGTTTTTT. Translating gives CASSRGRVNEKLFF.

This clonotype has a count of ten or more. V is TRBV11-3 and J is TRBJ2-5, with TRBD1 matching 8 bases. CDR1 and CDR2 from the germline V gene are SGHNT and YENEEA. The length of the CDR3 is 16 residues. V was clipped by 4 bases and J by 0 bases; unmatched bases: 7. For the CDR3, the DNA is TGTGCCAGCAGCTCTCGGACAGGGCCTGACCAAGAGACCCAGTACTTC. Encoded protein: CASSSRTGPDQETQYF.

This clonotype was found a few times. This rearrangement joins TRBV7-2 to TRBJ2-3; no clear D gene. Germline V gene sequence: CDR1 SGHTA, CDR2 FQGNSA. This CDR3 region has 13 residues. Trimming removed 7 bases from V and 5 bases from J, with 13 bases in between. The CDR3 region has the DNA TGTGCCAGCACCCTTCCCCTAGAAGATACGCAGTATTTT. This gives the protein CASTLPLEDTQYF.

This clonotype has just a few counts. This chain uses TRBV18 with TRBJ2-3; 15 bases are a match to TRBD2. The CDR3 has 18 residues. The V and J ends lost 2 bases and 1 base, in that order; junction bases with no gene match: 4. The germline gives CDR1 KGHSH, CDR2 LQKENI. CDR3 residues: CASSPGTSGRSGTDTQYF. The CDR3 coding sequence is TGTGCCAGCTCACCAGGGACTAGCGGGAGGTCTGGCACAGATACGCAGTATTTT. Full variable domain (missing parts from reference TRBV18 and TRBJ2-3): NAGVMQNPRHLVRRRGQEARLRCSPMKGHSHVYWYRQLPEEGLKFMVYLQKENIIDESGMPKERFSAEFPKEGPSILRIQQVVRGDSAAYFCASSPGTSGRSGTDTQYFGPGTRLTVL.

This rearrangement joins TRBV7-9 to TRBJ2-2; no clear D. Germline loops: CDR1 SEHNR, CDR2 FQNEAQ (reference sequence). The CDR3 totals 15 residues. Trimming removed 3 bases from V and 4 bases from J, with 12 bases in between. The CDR3 nucleotides read TGTGCCAGCAGCTTCGTGCCGAGTGGCACCGGGGAGCTGTTTTTT. It specifies CASSFVPSGTGELFF.

At least ten counts were recorded for this clonotype. This chain connects TRBV7-2 to TRBJ2-3; the D is unclear. V lost 2 bases, J lost 3 bases, and 12 bases lay in between. CDR1 and CDR2 from the germline V gene are SGHTA and FQGNSA. The CDR3 spans 15 residues. CDR3 nucleotide sequence: TGTGCCAGCAGCTTAAGTCTTCGAAGAACAGATACGCAGTATTTT. Translation gives CASSLSLRRTDTQYF.

Many counts were recorded for this clonotype. The V gene is TRBV2, the J gene TRBJ1-1; the D is unclear. V was clipped by 6 bases and J by 1 base, with 18 bases between them. This CDR3 spans 16 amino acids. The germline CDR1 and CDR2 sequences are SNHLY and FYNNEI. Here the CDR3 DNA reads TGTGCCAGCAGGGACGAACCCAACCTTCCGAACACTGAAGCTTTCTTT. This gives the protein CASRDEPNLPNTEAFF.

This clonotype was seen a handful of times. The CDR3 here is CASSPDFGANVLTF. Here the CDR3 DNA reads TGTGCCAGCAGCCCAGATTTTGGGGCCAACGTCCTGACTTTC. The chain carries TRBV7-2 and TRBJ2-6, with D unclear. The CDR3 is 14 residues long. The V end was cut by 5 bases, the J end by 3 bases, with 8 bases between. Germline-derived CDR1 and CDR2 are SGHTA and FQGNSA. The full variable domain, its missing parts supplied by reference TRBV7-2 and TRBJ2-6, is GAGVSQSPSNKVTEKGKDVELRCDPISGHTALYWYRQSLGQGLEFLIYFQGNSAPDKSGLPSDRFSAERTGGSVSTLTIQRTQQEDSAVYLCASSPDFGANVLTFGAGSRLTVL.

This clonotype occurred a few times. As DNA, the CDR3 is TGTGCCAGCGGACACTACGGAGAGACCCAGTACTTC. Translation: CASGHYGETQYF. The V and J genes are TRBV12-3 or TRBV12-4 and TRBJ2-5; perhaps TRBD1 as D (5 bases). This CDR3 spans 12 amino acids. V was trimmed by 8 bases and J by 4 bases, leaving 11 bases between them.

This clonotype came up a few times. The gene calls are TRBV20-1 and TRBJ2-7; D is unclear. CDR1 is DFQATT, CDR2 SNEGSKA, per germline (reference sequence). The ends were cut back, 6 bases at V and 2 bases at J, with 11 bases in the middle. CDR3 size: 12 residues. CDR3 DNA sequence: TGCAGTGCACCCCGCGCGGCCTACGAGCAGTACTTC. Residues: CSAPRAAYEQYF.